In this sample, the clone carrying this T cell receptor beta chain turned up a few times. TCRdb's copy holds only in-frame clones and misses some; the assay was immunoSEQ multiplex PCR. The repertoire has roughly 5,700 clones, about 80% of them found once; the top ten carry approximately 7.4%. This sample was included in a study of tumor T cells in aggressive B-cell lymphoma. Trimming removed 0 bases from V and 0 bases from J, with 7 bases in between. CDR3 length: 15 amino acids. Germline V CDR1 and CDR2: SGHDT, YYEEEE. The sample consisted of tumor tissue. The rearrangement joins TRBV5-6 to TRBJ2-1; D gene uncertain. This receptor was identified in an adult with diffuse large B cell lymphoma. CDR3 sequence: CASSLDPSSYNEQFF. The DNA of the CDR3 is TGTGCCAGCAGCTTGGACCCGAGCTCCTACAATGAGCAGTTCTTC.